The rows below give T cell receptor beta chains drawn from one sample of a study of blood T cells in healthy people across ages. TCRdb reanalysed the 5' RACE reads using MiXCR and keeps one entry per CDR3 protein. The table lists about 730,000 distinct CDR3 sequences, roughly two fifths of them singletons. The sample consisted of blood. These receptors all stem from a woman aged 60-75 years in good health. CDR3s leave out the opening cysteine and the closing phenylalanine or tryptophan. Each record gives: V gene, CDR3 protein.

TRBV4-2,ASSPDYGATFDGELF
TRBV28,ASRRSAGGSYEQY
TRBV5-5,ASSAGRRLQETQY
TRBV2,ASALTRAKNTEAF
TRBV20-1,SALYTAINIQY
TRBV3-1,ASSLQSGTRNEQF
TRBV14,ASSQTSGVNIQY
TRBV5-5,ASSFNTGAEKTQY
TRBV6-6,ASTLGTGKTQY
TRBV20-1,SAREVSSGRRNEQF
TRBV4-2,ASSQAQGNPYEQY
TRBV6-2/TRBV6-3,AILAYNEQF
TRBV12-3/TRBV12-4,ASSMDLYQPQH
TRBV29-1,STDRGTETQY
TRBV7-9,ASSLAAGPNSEAF
TRBV2,ASSLASAKKLF
TRBV5-1,ASSRDRGVGEQY
TRBV20-1,SARDRGQTYEQY
TRBV11-2,ASSLVSGRLETQY
TRBV3-1,ASSQVKGQGYT
TRBV10-3,AIIETGVNTGANVLT
TRBV29-1,SEGDATETQY
TRBV5-5,ASSPLGPEVETQY
TRBV13,ASRISYNSPLH
TRBV5-1,ASSWVAGGRNTDTQY
TRBV7-9,ASSLSGSPSNYGYT
TRBV20-1,SAFIPPGLAGVDEQF
TRBV20-1,SAYSYRGRGTEAF